The 3 T cell receptor beta chains presented below share a single source sample, sequenced in a study of T-cell memory formation after mild COVID-19. Each CDR3 protein gets one entry after TCRdb re-called the 5' RACE reads with MiXCR. The sample consists of 350,000 to 450,000 distinct CDR3 sequences, around 19% of them appearing once. Sequencing was carried out using PBMCs or a T cell subset sorted from them (not recorded which). These receptors were taken from an adult woman who had mild COVID-19 (a few samples of this study predate the infection). Cell type and time point are not known.

J is TRBJ1-2 and V is TRBV2; 9 bases are a match to TRBD1. Trimming at V came to 5 bases and at J to 2 bases, leaving 3 bases not matched to a gene. Germline V lookup: CDR1 SNHLY, CDR2 FYNNEI. The CDR3 runs 14 residues. CDR3 residues: CASSRTGVNYGYTF. The CDR3 DNA is TGTGCCAGCAGTCGGACAGGGGTAAACTATGGCTACACCTTC.

The rearrangement uses TRBV24-1 and TRBJ2-1, with 14 bases aligning to TRBD2. There are 18 residues in the CDR3. J lost 8 bases, V lost 3 bases, and 11 bases had no gene match. Germline CDR1 reads KGHDR; CDR2 reads SFDVKD. The CDR3 DNA follows: TGTGCCACCAGTGATGTTCTGGGGCGGACTAGCGGGAGGTATGAGCAGTTCTTC. Its translation is CATSDVLGRTSGRYEQFF.

The V gene is TRBV21-1, the J gene TRBJ1-6; TRBD1 is the table's D call and was not checked against the DNA. TRBV21-1 is marked as a pseudogene. This CDR3 contains 17 residues. The CDR3 nucleotides read TGTGCCAGCAGCGCACAGGGGTTACTTGAGTGGCGTTCACCCCTCCACTTT. This gives the protein CASSAQGLLEWRSPLHF.